This TCR beta chain was sequenced for a study of shared clonotypes between healthy human individuals. Study-wide findings and caveats: Collection of samples was limited to blood; tissue repertoires likely differ. Shared across a few donors were 4% to 5% of the naive CD4 clonotypes.

Comment on this clone: The antigen remains unidentified.

Only Caucasian adults living in Nashville, Tennessee made up the donor group. Sorted subsets were amplified in replicate PCRs using around 0.2 ug DNA, about 30,000 T cell genomes. Data came from immunoSEQ multiplex PCR; TCRdb stores just in-frame clones and leaves some out. Found here are around 2.5 million clones, 90% to 95% of them singletons; the top ten hold approximately 0.35%. This CDR3 spans 13 amino acids. The V gene's germline CDR1 is SGHTA and CDR2 FQGTGA. V lost 4 bases and J 7 bases, leaving 13 bases between the germline ends. V and J are TRBV7-3 and TRBJ1-1, with D tentatively TRBD1 (5 bases). The clonotype comes from a man between 18 and 29 years old in good health. Some clones in this sample may be carry-over from other donors' samples. Material: naive CD4+ T cells from PBMCs. Subset indicated: CD45RA+ positively selected. The DNA for the CDR3 is TGTGCCAGCAGCTCGGGGACCGGGGGTGAAGCTTTCTTT. The encoded protein is CASSSGTGGEAFF.